The 14 T cell receptor beta chains reported below all come from one sample, sequenced in a study of early T cells in non-severe SARS-CoV-2 infection (dated by TCRdb to the early 2020s). Receptor libraries were prepared by 5' RACE. The listed sequencing device is NextSeq 500. The public reads were reprocessed in TCRdb via fastp at Q25 and MiXCR, keeping in-frame beta chains. Rows are unified per CDR3 protein, each entry keeping the most common DNA and genes. This sample has roughly 86,000 distinct CDR3 sequences in its table, and approximately 15% of those were observed once. The ten largest make up approximately 0.54% of the sample. Source material: whole blood. These receptors originate from an adult who was a healthcare worker with PCR-confirmed SARS-CoV-2 infection or an uninfected control (not recorded which).

Only a few counts were recorded for this clonotype. This sequence joins TRBV6-5 and TRBJ2-4, with TRBD1 matching 7 bases. Losses at the gene ends were 5 bases for V and 5 bases for J; bases not matched to a gene: 9. This CDR3 is built from 15 residues. The V gene's germline CDR1 is MNHEY and CDR2 SVGAGI. CDR3 in amino acids: CASSPRRDRQNIQYF. The DNA of the CDR3 is TGTGCCAGCAGTCCACGACGGGACAGACAAAACATTCAGTACTTC.

The gene calls are TRBV7-2 and TRBJ1-2, with D uncertain. CDR3 length: 13 amino acids. V shed 1 base and J shed 8 bases, with 11 bases lying between them. CDR1 SGHTA and CDR2 FQGNSA come from the germline V gene. This chain's CDR3 is CASSLERARGYTF. Written as DNA, the CDR3 is TGTGCCAGCAGCTTAGAAAGGGCTAGGGGCTACACCTTC.

This clonotype was detected a few times. The rearrangement links TRBV6-5 to TRBJ1-1; D is perhaps TRBD1 (5 bases). Germline CDR1 and CDR2: MNHEY and SVGAGI. Trimming removed 6 bases from V and 0 bases from J, with 8 bases in between. This CDR3 is 13 amino acids long. The CDR3 loop reads CASSDSMNTEAFF. CDR3 nucleotide sequence: TGTGCCAGCAGCGACAGCATGAACACTGAAGCTTTCTTT.

This clonotype has only a few counts. This sequence joins TRBV7-2 and TRBJ1-4, with D possibly matching TRBD1 (6 bases). Germline loops: CDR1 SGHTA, CDR2 FQGNSA. The CDR3 loop spans 12 amino acids. Trimming removed 3 bases from V and 11 bases from J, with 10 bases in between. CDR3 in amino acids: CASSLEGGKLFF. Here the CDR3 DNA reads TGTGCCAGCAGCTTGGAAGGGGGGAAACTGTTTTTT. The entire variable domain, with the rest obtained from reference TRBV7-2 and TRBJ1-4, is as follows: GAGVSQSPSNKVTEKGKDVELRCDPISGHTALYWYRQSLGQGLEFLIYFQGNSAPDKSGLPSDRFSAERTGGSVSTLTIQRTQQEDSAVYLCASSLEGGKLFFGSGTQLSVL.

V and J are TRBV28 and TRBJ2-3; 9 bases fit TRBD2. CDR3 length equals 16 residues. Germline loops: CDR1 MDHEN, CDR2 SYDVKM. V shed 7 bases, J shed 2 bases, and the junction held 10 bases outside the gene matches. CDR3 in DNA: TGTGCCAGCATTCCTTCTAGCGGGGACTTCACAGATACGCAGTATTTT. Its protein is CASIPSSGDFTDTQYF.

This clonotype was picked up many times. The J gene is TRBJ2-3, the V gene TRBV6-6; 8 bases line up with TRBD1. The CDR3 runs 13 residues. In germline, CDR1 is MNHNY, CDR2 SVGAGI (reference sequence). After removal of 11 bases from V and 6 bases from J, the junction contained 10 bases not matched to a gene. The CDR3 sequence: CAAGQGQRDTQYF. The CDR3 region has the DNA TGTGCCGCAGGACAGGGCCAAAGGGATACGCAGTATTTT.

This chain uses TRBV15 with TRBJ1-5; no reliable D call. Germline V gene data show CDR1 as LNHNV and CDR2 as YYDKDF (reference sequence). V was trimmed by 0 bases and J by 4 bases, leaving 10 bases between them. This CDR3 has 15 amino acids. CDR3 residues: CATSRDQEENQPQHF. The CDR3 region has the DNA TGTGCCACCAGCAGAGATCAGGAGGAGAATCAGCCCCAGCATTTT.

DNA of the CDR3: TGTGCCAGCAGCCTACGCCTTGGTCCGAATTCACCCCTCCACTTT. Translated, it gives CASSLRLGPNSPLHF. The J gene is TRBJ1-6, the V gene TRBV11-2; D is ambiguous. Trimming stripped 5 bases from V and 7 bases from J, with 15 bases between. Per germline, CDR1 SGHAT and CDR2 FQNNGV. CDR3 length: 15 amino acids.

This clonotype was seen a handful of times. The chain uses TRBV11-2 and TRBJ1-6; 9 nucleotides match TRBD1. This CDR3 spans 15 amino acids. The germline V gene encodes CDR1 SGHAT and CDR2 FQNNGV. V shed 4 bases, J shed 7 bases, and the junction held 5 bases outside the gene matches. The CDR3 here is CASSSRDRENSPLHF. DNA for the CDR3: TGTGCCAGCAGCTCGCGGGACAGGGAAAATTCACCCCTCCACTTT.

Only a few counts were recorded for this clonotype. The chain carries TRBV3-1 and TRBJ1-1, with 12 bases that match TRBD1. Per germline, CDR1 LGHDT and CDR2 YNNKEL (reference sequence). V trimming: 4 bases; J trimming: 4 bases; junction bases outside the gene matches: 10. The CDR3 length is 17 residues. The CDR3 sequence: CASSRPGQGAVSTEAFF. CDR3 in DNA: TGTGCCAGCAGCCGACCGGGACAGGGGGCGGTGAGCACTGAAGCTTTCTTT.

This clonotype was seen repeatedly, ten times or more. An end of the junction does not agree with germline; a read error may underlie this. V gene TRBV2 combines with J gene TRBJ2-3; 9 positions match TRBD2. Germline V gives CDR1 SNHLY, CDR2 FYNNEI. The CDR3 loop spans 14 amino acids. CDR3 in amino acids: CASREAGGRDTQYF. In nucleotides, the CDR3 is TGTGCCAGCAGAGAAGCGGGGGGCAGGGATACGCAGTATTTT. The entire variable domain, with the rest obtained from reference TRBV2 and TRBJ2-3, is as follows: EPEVTQTPSHQVTQMGQEVILRCVPISNHLYFYWYRQILGQKVEFLVSFYNNEISEKSEIFDDQFSVERPDGSNFTLKIRSTKLEDSAMYFCASREAGGRDTQYFGPGTRLTVL.

The gene calls are TRBV4-2 and TRBJ2-5, with unresolved D. Looked up from germline, CDR1 is LGHNA and CDR2 is YNFKEQ. V was clipped by 8 bases and J by 2 bases, with 6 bases between them. This CDR3 is 11 amino acids long. The CDR3 here is CASAQQETQYF. CDR3 coding DNA: TGTGCCAGCGCACAGCAAGAGACCCAGTACTTC.

This clonotype has ten or more counts. The J gene is TRBJ2-3, the V gene TRBV10-3; possible D gene TRBD2, 6 bases. Per the germline V gene, CDR1 is ENHRY and CDR2 is SYGVKD. This CDR3 has 13 amino acids. V shed 9 bases and J shed 4 bases, with 14 bases lying between them. CDR3 nucleotides: TGTGCCATGTCCCGGGGGATCGCAGATACGCAGTATTTT. It yields the protein CAMSRGIADTQYF.

V gene TRBV5-4 combines with J gene TRBJ1-1, with a possible D match to TRBD1 (5 bases). CDR3 length equals 13 residues. Trimming left V 6 bases short and J 5 bases short, with 14 bases between. Per the germline V gene, CDR1 is SGHNT and CDR2 is YYREEE (reference sequence). Here the CDR3 reads CASTGADGTEAFF. The DNA of the CDR3 is TGTGCCAGCACTGGGGCCGATGGAACTGAAGCTTTCTTT.